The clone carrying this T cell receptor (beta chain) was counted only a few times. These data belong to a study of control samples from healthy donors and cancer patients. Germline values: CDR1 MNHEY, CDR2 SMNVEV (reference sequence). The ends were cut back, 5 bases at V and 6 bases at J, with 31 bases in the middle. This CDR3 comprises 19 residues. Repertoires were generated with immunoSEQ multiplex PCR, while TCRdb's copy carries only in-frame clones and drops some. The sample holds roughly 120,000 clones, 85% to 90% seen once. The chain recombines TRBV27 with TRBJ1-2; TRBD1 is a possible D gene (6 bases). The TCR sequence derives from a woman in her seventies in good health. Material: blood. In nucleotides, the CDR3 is TGTGCCAGCAGTCCGACCCCGGAGACAGGCGCTGCGGGCTATGATGGCTACACCTTC. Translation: CASSPTPETGAAGYDGYTF.